The source of this T cell receptor beta chain is a study of CD8+ T cells in alopecia areata. Looking at the study overall: Twice daily, treated patients received 5 to 10 mg of oral tofacitinib. The drug, tofacitinib, lasted 6 to 18 months, followed by 6 months off drug.

RNA extraction was followed by reverse transcription into cDNA, which acted as the sequencing template. This table comes from immunoSEQ multiplex PCR, and its TCRdb copy is limited to in-frame clones, with some not included. Of roughly 180,000 clones in the sample, almost 65% were seen once. Germline assignment: CDR1 SGDLS and CDR2 YYNGEE. The CDR3 runs 12 residues. V lost 3 bases and J 7 bases, leaving 5 bases between the germline ends. The chain couples TRBV9 to TRBJ1-6; D not resolved. The sequences come from CD4+ T cells sorted from blood, collected at week 0. The TCR sequence derives from a human donor with alopecia areata. The CDR3 DNA sequence: TGTGCCAGCAGCGAAGAGAATTCACCCCTCCACTTT. Translating it yields CASSEENSPLHF.